Listed below are T cell receptor beta chains from one sample, sequenced in a study of neurological immune-mediated disorders. TCRdb processed the 5' RACE reads anew with MiXCR; each CDR3 protein has one entry. The table has 40,000 to 50,000 distinct CDR3 sequences, over 2% seen once; the top ten hold roughly an eighth. Material: PBMCs. These receptors were taken from a man aged 25 to 45 with multiple sclerosis. CDR3s include the opening cysteine and the closing phenylalanine or tryptophan. The D gene is left open where the match is weak. Sizes are listed as how often the clone was seen (once, few, many) or a class if it is expanded.

>many|TRBD2|TRBV24-1|TRBJ2-1
CATSDWAGGPYNEQFF
TGTGCCACCAGTGATTGGGCGGGAGGGCCCTACAATGAGCAGTTCTTC
>many|.|TRBV5-1|TRBJ2-1
CASSLASGTYNEQFF
TGCGCCAGCAGCTTGGCATCAGGGACCTACAATGAGCAGTTCTTC
>many|.|TRBV20-1|TRBJ2-3
CSAGTATDTQYF
TGCAGTGCAGGGACTGCCACAGATACGCAGTATTTT
>many|.|TRBV3-1|TRBJ1-1
CASSQEQGRYTEAFF
TGTGCCAGCAGCCAGGAACAGGGCCGCTACACTGAAGCTTTCTTT
>many|TRBD1|TRBV7-2|TRBJ2-7
CASSFRQGPDYEQYF
TGTGCCAGCAGCTTCAGACAGGGGCCCGACTACGAGCAGTACTTC
>many|TRBD2|TRBV4-3|TRBJ2-7
CASSQERLAGVDEQYF
TGCGCCAGCAGCCAAGAAAGACTAGCGGGAGTCGACGAGCAGTACTTC
>many|.|TRBV5-5|TRBJ2-3
CASSRTTDTQYF
TGTGCCAGCAGCCGGACCACAGATACGCAGTATTTT
>many|TRBD2|TRBV3-1|TRBJ2-1
CATTREGGPYNEQFF
TGTGCCACTACCCGGGAGGGGGGGCCCTACAATGAGCAGTTCTTC
>many|.|TRBV4-1|TRBJ2-3
CASSQETFASTDTQYF
TGCGCCAGCAGCCAAGAAACTTTTGCTAGCACAGATACGCAGTATTTT
>few|.|TRBV18|TRBJ2-4
CASSPGLAKNIQYF
TGTGCCAGCTCACCAGGACTAGCCAAAAACATTCAGTACTTC
>many|.|TRBV4-3|TRBJ2-1
CASSQDLSYNEQFF
TGCGCCAGCAGCCAAGACCTTTCGTACAATGAGCAGTTCTTC
>many|TRBD1|TRBV9|TRBJ2-2
CASSERTGPGELFF
TGTGCCAGCAGCGAGAGGACAGGGCCGGGGGAGCTGTTTTTT
>many|.|TRBV4-1|TRBJ2-7
CASSHLYEQYF
TGCGCCAGCAGCCATTTGTACGAGCAGTACTTC
>many|.|TRBV9|TRBJ2-5
CASSDNGGTQYF
TGTGCCAGCAGCGACAACGGGGGGACCCAGTACTTC
>many|TRBD2|TRBV9|TRBJ2-7
CASSVVVQRERWWSYEQYF
TGTGCCAGCAGCGTAGTAGTACAGCGGGAGAGATGGTGGTCCTACGAGCAGTACTTC
>many|TRBD2|TRBV12-3/TRBV12-4|TRBJ2-7
CASSPLGTSGSREQYF
TGTGCCAGCAGTCCCCTCGGGACTAGCGGGAGTCGGGAGCAGTACTTC
>many|TRBD1|TRBV27|TRBJ1-6
CASSRKTGADSPLHF
TGTGCCAGCAGCCGGAAGACAGGGGCGGATTCACCCCTCCACTTT
>many|TRBD1|TRBV7-2|TRBJ1-6
CASSLDSGGNNSPLHF
TGTGCCAGCAGCTTAGATTCAGGGGGGAATAATTCACCCCTCCACTTT
>many|TRBD1|TRBV20-1|TRBJ2-7
CSARDLATGVSYEQYF
TGCAGTGCTAGAGATTTGGCGACAGGGGTCTCCTACGAGCAGTACTTC
>many|TRBD1|TRBV6-5|TRBJ2-3
CASSYSGTGYTDTQYF
TGTGCCAGCAGTTACTCCGGGACAGGATACACAGATACGCAGTATTTT
>many|.|TRBV5-5|TRBJ1-2
CASSLASGDGYTF
TGTGCCAGCAGCTTGGCTTCAGGGGATGGCTACACCTTC
>many|.|TRBV20-1|TRBJ2-7
CSARAASSYEQYF
TGCAGTGCTAGGGCCGCTAGCTCCTACGAGCAGTACTTC
>many|TRBD1|TRBV20-1|TRBJ2-5
CSALGQLPRETQYF
TGCAGTGCTTTGGGACAGCTCCCACGGGAGACCCAGTACTTC
>many|.|TRBV5-5|TRBJ2-3
CASTPEAINTDTQYF
TGTGCCAGCACCCCCGAGGCTATAAACACAGATACGCAGTATTTT
>many|TRBD1|TRBV20-1|TRBJ2-1
CSASQSRTGTNEQFF
TGCAGTGCTAGTCAATCCCGGACAGGGACCAATGAGCAGTTCTTC
>many|.|TRBV4-2|TRBJ2-2
CASSQDPGLAGELFF
TGTGCCAGCAGCCAAGATCCCGGATTGGCCGGGGAGCTGTTTTTT